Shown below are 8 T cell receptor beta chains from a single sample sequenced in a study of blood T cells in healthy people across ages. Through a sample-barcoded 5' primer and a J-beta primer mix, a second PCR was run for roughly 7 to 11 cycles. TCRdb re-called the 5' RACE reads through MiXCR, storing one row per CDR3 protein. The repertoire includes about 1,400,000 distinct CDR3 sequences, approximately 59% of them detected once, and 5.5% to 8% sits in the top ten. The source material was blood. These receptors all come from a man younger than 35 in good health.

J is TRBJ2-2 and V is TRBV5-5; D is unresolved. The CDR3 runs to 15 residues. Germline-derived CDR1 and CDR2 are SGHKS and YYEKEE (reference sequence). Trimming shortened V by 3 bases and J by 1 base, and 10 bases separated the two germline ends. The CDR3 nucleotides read TGTGCCAGCAGCTCCTACTGGGGGAACACCGGGGAGCTGTTTTTT. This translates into CASSSYWGNTGELFF.

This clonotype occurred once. CDR3 residues: CASTDNYYNEQFF. The CDR3 bases are TGTGCCAGCACTGACAACTACTACAATGAGCAGTTCTTC. The chain uses TRBV12-3 or TRBV12-4 and TRBJ2-1; D not resolved. The V gene lost 7 bases and the J gene lost 3 bases, with 10 bases spanning the gap. The CDR3 contains 13 residues.

The CDR3: CATSTGTSSLDEQYF. The CDR3 DNA follows: TGTGCCACATCCACCGGGACTAGCTCCCTCGACGAGCAGTACTTC. The chain combines TRBV27 with TRBJ2-7; TRBD2 aligns across 9 bases. The CDR3 spans 15 residues. The germline V gene encodes CDR1 MNHEY and CDR2 SMNVEV (reference sequence). The trim removed 10 bases at V and 5 bases at J, leaving 15 bases unmatched.

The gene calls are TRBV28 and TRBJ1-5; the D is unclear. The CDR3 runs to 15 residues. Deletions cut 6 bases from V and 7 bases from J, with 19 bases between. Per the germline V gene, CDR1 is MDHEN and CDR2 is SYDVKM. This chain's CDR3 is CASRKPGEKGQPQHF. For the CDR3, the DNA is TGTGCCAGCAGAAAGCCCGGGGAAAAAGGACAGCCCCAGCATTTT.

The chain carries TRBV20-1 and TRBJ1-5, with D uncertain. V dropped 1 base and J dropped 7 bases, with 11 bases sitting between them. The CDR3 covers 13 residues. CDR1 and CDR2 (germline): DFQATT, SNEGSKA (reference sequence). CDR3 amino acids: CSARARAGQPQHF. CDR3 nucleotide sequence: TGCAGTGCTAGAGCGAGGGCGGGGCAGCCCCAGCATTTT.

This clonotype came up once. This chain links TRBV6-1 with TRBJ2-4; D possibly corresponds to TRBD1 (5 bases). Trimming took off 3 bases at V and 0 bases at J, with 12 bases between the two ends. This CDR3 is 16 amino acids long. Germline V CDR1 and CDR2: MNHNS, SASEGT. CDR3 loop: CASSEYLQEAKNIQYF. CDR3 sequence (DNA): TGTGCCAGCAGTGAGTACCTACAGGAAGCCAAAAACATTCAGTACTTC.

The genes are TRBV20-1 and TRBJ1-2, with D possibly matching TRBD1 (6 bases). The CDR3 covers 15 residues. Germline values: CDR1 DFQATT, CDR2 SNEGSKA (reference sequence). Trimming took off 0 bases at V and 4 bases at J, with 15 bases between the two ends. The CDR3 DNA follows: TGCAGTGCTAGAGACCAGGGACAAATTGGCTATGGCTACACCTTC. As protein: CSARDQGQIGYGYTF.

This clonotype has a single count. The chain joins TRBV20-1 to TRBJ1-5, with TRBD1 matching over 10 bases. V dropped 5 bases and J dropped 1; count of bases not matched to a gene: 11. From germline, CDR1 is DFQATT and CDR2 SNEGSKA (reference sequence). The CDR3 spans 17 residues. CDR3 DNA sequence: TGCAGTGCTGAGCCGTGGGGGACAGGGGTCAGCAATCAGCCCCAGCATTTT. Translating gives CSAEPWGTGVSNQPQHF.